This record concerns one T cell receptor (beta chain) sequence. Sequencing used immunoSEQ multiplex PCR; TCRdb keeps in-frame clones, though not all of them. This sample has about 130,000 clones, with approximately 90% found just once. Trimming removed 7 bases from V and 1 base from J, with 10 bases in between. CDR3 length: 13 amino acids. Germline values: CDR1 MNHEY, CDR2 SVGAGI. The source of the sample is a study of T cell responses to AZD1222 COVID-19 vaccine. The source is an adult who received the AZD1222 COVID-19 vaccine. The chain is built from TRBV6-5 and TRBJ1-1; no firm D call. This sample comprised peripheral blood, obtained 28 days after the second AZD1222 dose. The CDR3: CASKSGENTEAFF. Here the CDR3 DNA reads TGTGCCAGCAAGAGTGGGGAGAACACTGAAGCTTTCTTT.